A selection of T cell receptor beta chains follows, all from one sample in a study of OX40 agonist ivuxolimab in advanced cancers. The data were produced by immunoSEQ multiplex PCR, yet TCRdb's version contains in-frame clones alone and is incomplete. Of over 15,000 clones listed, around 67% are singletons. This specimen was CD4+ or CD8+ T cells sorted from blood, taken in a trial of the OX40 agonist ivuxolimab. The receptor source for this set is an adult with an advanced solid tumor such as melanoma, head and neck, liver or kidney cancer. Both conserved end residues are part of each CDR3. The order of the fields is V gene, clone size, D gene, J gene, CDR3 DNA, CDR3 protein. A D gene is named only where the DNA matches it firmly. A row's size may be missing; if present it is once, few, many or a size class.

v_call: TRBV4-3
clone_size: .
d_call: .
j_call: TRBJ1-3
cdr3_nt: TGCGCCAGCAGCCAAGATATGGGGATTATCTCTGGAAACACCATATATTTT
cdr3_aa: CASSQDMGIISGNTIYF

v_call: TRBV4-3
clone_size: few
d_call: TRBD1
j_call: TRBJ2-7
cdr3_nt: TGCGCCAGCAGCACCACAGGGGGCCCGGAGCCCTACGAGCAGTACTTC
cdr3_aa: CASSTTGGPEPYEQYF

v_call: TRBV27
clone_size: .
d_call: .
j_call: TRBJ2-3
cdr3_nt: TGTGCCAGCAGTTTAAAGGACGGAAATAGGGATACGCAGTATTTT
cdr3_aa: CASSLKDGNRDTQYF

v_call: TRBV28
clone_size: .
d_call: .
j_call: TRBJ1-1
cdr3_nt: TGTGCCAGCAGTCAGGACAGTATTGAAGCTTTCTTT
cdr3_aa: CASSQDSIEAFF

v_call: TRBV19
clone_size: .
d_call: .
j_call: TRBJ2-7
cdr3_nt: TGTGCCAGTAGTATAGTGGCGGGATTGTACGAGCAGTACTTC
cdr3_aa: CASSIVAGLYEQYF

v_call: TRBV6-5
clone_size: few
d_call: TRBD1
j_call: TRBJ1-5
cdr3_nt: TGTGCCAGCGGACAGGGCCACAATCAGCCCCAGCATTTT
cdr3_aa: CASGQGHNQPQHF

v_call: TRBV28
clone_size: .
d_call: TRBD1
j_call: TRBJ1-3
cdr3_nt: TGTGCCAGCAGTCCCCAGACAGGGGGGTTTTCTGGAAACACCATATATTTT
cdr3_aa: CASSPQTGGFSGNTIYF

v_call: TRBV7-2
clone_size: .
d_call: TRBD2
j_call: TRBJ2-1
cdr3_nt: TGTGCCAGCAGCTCCGGGGGACTAGCCGTCGGATACAATGAGCAGTTCTTC
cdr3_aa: CASSSGGLAVGYNEQFF

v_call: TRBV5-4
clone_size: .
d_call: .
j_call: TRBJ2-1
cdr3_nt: TGTGCCAGCAGCTTGAGATCGGACTACAATGAGCAGTTCTTC
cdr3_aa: CASSLRSDYNEQFF

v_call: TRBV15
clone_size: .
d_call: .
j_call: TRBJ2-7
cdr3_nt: TGTGCCACCAGCAGCTCACAAGGTATTCCCTACGAGCAGTACTTC
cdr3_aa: CATSSSQGIPYEQYF

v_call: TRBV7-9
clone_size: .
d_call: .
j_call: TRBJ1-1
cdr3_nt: TGTGCCAGCAGCTTAGGTCCCCAGGGAGTGAACACTGAAGCTTTCTTT
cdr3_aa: CASSLGPQGVNTEAFF

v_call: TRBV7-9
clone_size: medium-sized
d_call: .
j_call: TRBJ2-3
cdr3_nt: TGTGCCAGCAGCTCCGTGGCAGTGAGAGATACGCAGTATTTT
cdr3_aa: CASSSVAVRDTQYF

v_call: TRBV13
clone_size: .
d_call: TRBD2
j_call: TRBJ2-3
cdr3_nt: TGTGCCAGCAGCTCTCCCGGCGGGAGCCCCACAGATACGCAGTATTTT
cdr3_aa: CASSSPGGSPTDTQYF

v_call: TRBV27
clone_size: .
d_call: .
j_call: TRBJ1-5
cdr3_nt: TGTGCCAGCAGTTTATTCGCGGTGGGTAGCAATCAGCCCCAGCATTTT
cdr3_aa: CASSLFAVGSNQPQHF

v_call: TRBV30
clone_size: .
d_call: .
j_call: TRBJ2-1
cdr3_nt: TGTGCCTGGAGTGTACAGGGAGCGGGGGAGCAGTTCTTC
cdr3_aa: CAWSVQGAGEQFF

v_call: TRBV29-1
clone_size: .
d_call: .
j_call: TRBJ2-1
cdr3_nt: TGCAGCGTTGAAGATTCCGCCGTAGTAGCGGTCGACTACAATGAGCAGTTCTTC
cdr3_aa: CSVEDSAVVAVDYNEQFF

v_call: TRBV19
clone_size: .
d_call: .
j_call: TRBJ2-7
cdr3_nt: TGTGCCAGTAGTATAGCACCGTTGTACGAGCAGTACTTC
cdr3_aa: CASSIAPLYEQYF

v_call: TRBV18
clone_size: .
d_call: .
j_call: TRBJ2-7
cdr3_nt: TGTGCCAGCTCACTCGGGACTGAGTCCACCTACGAGCAGTACTTC
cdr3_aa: CASSLGTESTYEQYF

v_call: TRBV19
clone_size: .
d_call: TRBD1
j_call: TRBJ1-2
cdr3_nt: TGTGCCACCATGGACAGGGGGCAATATGGCTACACCTTC
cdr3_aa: CATMDRGQYGYTF

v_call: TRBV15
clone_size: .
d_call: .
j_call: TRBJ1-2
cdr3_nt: TGTGCCACCAGCAGTGGGGGCCGCGGAGGAGACGGCTACACCTTC
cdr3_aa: CATSSGGRGGDGYTF

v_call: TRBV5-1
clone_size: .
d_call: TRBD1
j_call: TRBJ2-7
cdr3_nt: TGCGCCAGCAGCCCGTGGGACAGCTACGAGCAGTACTTC
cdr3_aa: CASSPWDSYEQYF

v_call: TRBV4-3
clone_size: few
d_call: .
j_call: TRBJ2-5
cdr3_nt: TGCGCCAGCAGCCAAGGAGGTGGGGCCGGGGAGACCCAGTACTTC
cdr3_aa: CASSQGGGAGETQYF

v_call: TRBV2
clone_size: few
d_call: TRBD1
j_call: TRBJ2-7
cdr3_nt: TGTGCCAGCAGTGGGGACAGGGACATAGACTACGAGCAGTACTTC
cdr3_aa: CASSGDRDIDYEQYF

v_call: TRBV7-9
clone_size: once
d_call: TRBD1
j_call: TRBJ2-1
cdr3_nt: TGTGCCAGCACCGGGACAGGGAGCAATGAGCAGTTCTTC
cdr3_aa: CASTGTGSNEQFF

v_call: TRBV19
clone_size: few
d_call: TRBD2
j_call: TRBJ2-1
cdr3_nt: TGTGCCATCGCTAGCGGGACCAACTCCTACAATGAGCAGTTCTTC
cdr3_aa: CAIASGTNSYNEQFF

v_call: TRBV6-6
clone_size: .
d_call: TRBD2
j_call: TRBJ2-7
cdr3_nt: TGTGCCAGCAGTGTAAGCGGGAGGGAGTACGAGCAGTACTTC
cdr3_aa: CASSVSGREYEQYF

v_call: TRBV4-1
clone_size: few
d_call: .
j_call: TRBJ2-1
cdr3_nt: TGCGCCAGCAGCCCGTTGACTGGAGCCAATGAGCAGTTCTTC
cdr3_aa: CASSPLTGANEQFF

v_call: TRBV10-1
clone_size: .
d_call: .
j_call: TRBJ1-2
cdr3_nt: TGCGCCAGCAGTGGAACTCGGGACAACTATGGCTACACCTTC
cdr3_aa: CASSGTRDNYGYTF

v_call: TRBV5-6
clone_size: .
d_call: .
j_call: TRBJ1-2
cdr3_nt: TGTGCCAGCAGCCCCGAGGGGGATTATGGCTACACCTTC
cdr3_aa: CASSPEGDYGYTF